The clone carrying this TCR beta chain came up many times. Its cognate antigen is unknown. This CDR3 is built from 15 residues. V lost 0 bases and J lost 1, with 10 bases in between. Germline CDR1 SGDLS, CDR2 YYNGEE. TCRdb re-called the RT-PCR reads through MiXCR, storing one row per CDR3 protein. Seen here are 650,000 to 800,000 distinct CDR3 sequences, less than 20% observed once, and the top ten hold approximately 10%. This entry is derived from a study of response to subunit inactivated influenza vaccine. General study results and limits: The study's authors posited that every seasonal influenza vaccination enlists few new T cells.

The sample in question was PBMCs from blood, obtained less than 6 days after vaccination. The receptor was isolated from a man aged 50 or older who received an inactivated influenza vaccine. The gene calls are TRBV9 and TRBJ2-5; D gene ambiguous. CDR3 bases: TGTGCCAGCAGCGTAGCTCTGGGTGCCCAAGAGACCCAGTACTTC. It is translated as CASSVALGAQETQYF.